The 9 T cell receptor beta chains below all came from one sample that was sequenced in a study of blood T cell repertoires in COVID-19. Some clones are missing from TCRdb's copy, which holds only in-frame ones; the method was immunoSEQ multiplex PCR. The repertoire has 77,000 or so clones, around 72% of them found once; the top ten carry just over 2.5%. Source material: peripheral blood. All receptors come from a human donor with acute or convalescent COVID-19. The donor label of this sample is uncertain.

The chain is built from TRBV2 and TRBJ2-3; 11 bases fit TRBD2. The trim removed 4 bases at V and 1 base at J, leaving 1 base unmatched. CDR3 length equals 15 residues. Germline assignment: CDR1 SNHLY and CDR2 FYNNEI. CDR3 sequence (DNA): TGTGCCAGCAGTGGGGGACTAGCGGGCACAGATACGCAGTATTTT. It yields the protein CASSGGLAGTDTQYF.

This clone was observed a handful of times. V gene TRBV4-2 combines with J gene TRBJ1-2, with TRBD1 as a possible D gene (5 bases). The CDR3 consists of 14 residues. Germline loops: CDR1 LGHNA, CDR2 YNFKEQ. The V end lost 0 bases, the J end lost 8 bases, and 13 bases lay between the germline ends. The CDR3 is CASSQDRGGGGYTF. The CDR3 DNA follows: TGTGCCAGCAGCCAAGATAGGGGAGGCGGGGGCTACACCTTC.

The rearrangement joins TRBV7-2 to TRBJ1-5, with D tentatively TRBD1 (6 bases). The germline gives CDR1 SGHTA, CDR2 FQGNSA. The germline V and J ends were trimmed by 5 bases and 5 bases, with 16 bases remaining between them. The CDR3 has 15 residues. The CDR3 is CASSPQGGAYQPQHF. The DNA of the CDR3 is TGTGCCAGCAGCCCGCAAGGGGGGGCCTATCAGCCCCAGCATTTT.

The chain employs TRBV5-1 and TRBJ2-7; TRBD1 is a possible D gene (5 bases). Trimming removed 1 base from V and 3 bases from J, with 8 bases in between. Looked up from germline, CDR1 is SGHRS and CDR2 is YFSETQ. The CDR3 runs 13 residues. This CDR3 reads CASSLLGDYEQYF. CDR3 DNA: TGCGCCAGCAGCTTGTTAGGGGACTACGAGCAGTACTTC.

The V and J genes are TRBV19 and TRBJ1-6; possibly TRBD1 for D (6 bases). CDR1 LNHDA and CDR2 SQIVND come from the germline V gene (reference sequence). Trimming took 4 bases from V and 6 from J, leaving 13 bases between them. The length of the CDR3 is 15 residues. Written as DNA, the CDR3 is TGTGCCAGTAGTAATTTCGGGGGGCGTAATTCACCCCTCCACTTT. As protein: CASSNFGGRNSPLHF.

The chain uses TRBV19 and TRBJ2-7; TRBD2 matches at 10 bases. The J segment lost 2 bases and the V segment lost 3 bases, leaving 4 bases of the junction unmatched. The germline CDR1 and CDR2 sequences are LNHDA and SQIVND (reference sequence). The CDR3 contains 15 residues. CDR3 in amino acids: CASSMELAGAYEQYF. The CDR3 bases are TGTGCCAGTAGTATGGAGCTAGCGGGAGCCTACGAGCAGTACTTC.

The chain couples TRBV10-3 to TRBJ2-2; 8 bases are a match to TRBD1. Germline CDR1 reads ENHRY; CDR2 reads SYGVKD. The CDR3 is made up of 18 amino acids. V was pared by 4 bases and J by 7 bases, with 17 bases of the junction left unmatched. This CDR3 reads CAISGAMGGTGGGGELFF. For the CDR3, the DNA is TGTGCCATCAGTGGGGCAATGGGCGGGACAGGAGGAGGCGGGGAGCTGTTTTTT.

The V call is TRBV19, the J call TRBJ2-2; D gene uncertain. The CDR3 spans 13 residues. Germline CDR1 is LNHDA and CDR2 is SQIVND (reference sequence). Deletions cut 5 bases from V and 6 bases from J, with 10 bases between. DNA of the CDR3: TGTGCCAGTAGTGCATCCGGAGCCGGGGAGCTGTTTTTT. Translated: CASSASGAGELFF.

The chain joins TRBV10-3 to TRBJ1-5; D unclear. The CDR3 length is 12 residues. Germline V CDR1 and CDR2: ENHRY, SYGVKD. The V end lost 10 bases, the J end lost 3 bases, and 10 bases lay between the germline ends. The CDR3 reads CATGFDNQPQHF. The CDR3 nucleotides read TGTGCCACCGGGTTTGACAATCAGCCCCAGCATTTT.